The 15 T cell receptor beta chains given below trace back to one sample, sequenced in a study of shared clonotypes between healthy human individuals. Naive CD8 cells lacked CD45RO and underwent positive selection for CCR7, leaving out terminally differentiated effector memory CD45RA+ cells. The repertoire was sequenced with immunoSEQ multiplex PCR; TCRdb's copy has only in-frame clones and lacks some. This repertoire shows nearly 2 million clones, roughly 95% found once; its top ten account for more than 0.9%. Sample: naive CD8+ T cells sorted from blood. The receptors shown here come from a man aged 18 to 29 in good health.

The sample holds one count of this clone. This chain connects TRBV7-2 to TRBJ1-6; no definite D call. There are 13 residues in the CDR3. The V and J ends lost 5 bases and 7 bases respectively, with 9 bases between them. Germline V gene sequence: CDR1 SGHTA, CDR2 FQGNSA. This CDR3 reads CASSPGPNSPLHF. For the CDR3, the DNA is TGTGCCAGCAGCCCCGGACCCAATTCACCCCTCCACTTT.

In this sample, this clone turned up once. This chain uses TRBV6-5 with TRBJ2-4; D gene uncertain. The length of the CDR3 is 14 residues. CDR1 and CDR2 from the germline V gene are MNHEY and SVGAGI. V lost 2 bases and J 7 bases, leaving 12 bases between the germline ends. The CDR3 spells CASSYVDAGNIQYF. Here the CDR3 DNA reads TGTGCCAGCAGTTACGTTGACGCTGGGAACATTCAGTACTTC.

V gene TRBV11-2 combines with J gene TRBJ2-7, with 10 bases lining up with TRBD1. The V gene's germline CDR1 is SGHAT and CDR2 FQNNGV. There are 16 residues in the CDR3. After removal of 4 bases from V and 3 bases from J, the junction contained 9 bases not matched to a gene. The CDR3 here is CASSSPGTGDFYEQYF. CDR3 bases: TGTGCCAGCAGCTCTCCCGGGACAGGGGACTTCTACGAGCAGTACTTC.

The chain employs TRBV28 and TRBJ2-5; 8 positions agree with TRBD2. This CDR3 contains 15 residues. Germline trimming cut 6 bases from V and 0 bases from J; bases unmatched to any gene: 6. Germline CDR1 reads MDHEN; CDR2 reads SYDVKM. The CDR3 DNA reads as TGTGCCAGCAGCAGCGGGAGTGAGTACCAAGAGACCCAGTACTTC. Translating gives CASSSGSEYQETQYF.

On this clone itself: Other DNA variants within this sample encode the same CDR3. This chain connects TRBV30 to TRBJ1-1; no firm D call. V dropped 2 bases and J dropped 2 bases, with 3 bases sitting between them. Germline V gene data show CDR1 as GTSNPN and CDR2 as SVGIG (reference sequence). The CDR3 loop spans 11 amino acids. The CDR3 loop reads CAWSRNTEAFF. The CDR3 DNA reads TGTGCCTGGAGTCGTAACACTGAAGCTTTCTTT. The full variable domain, with the rest looked up from reference TRBV30 and TRBJ1-1, is SQTIHQWPATLVQPVGSPLSLECTVEGTSNPNLYWYRQAAGRGLQLLFYSVGIGQISSEVPQNLSASRPQDRQFILSSKKLLLSDSGFYLCAWSRNTEAFFGQGTRLTVV.

V and J are TRBV7-9 and TRBJ2-3, with 11 bases aligning to TRBD2. The CDR3 loop spans 16 amino acids. The ends lost 5 bases at V and 3 bases at J; junction bases unmatched: 7. CDR1 SEHNR and CDR2 FQNEAQ come from the germline V gene (reference sequence). The CDR3 nucleotides are TGTGCCAGCAGCACCGGACTAGCGGGTCTAACAGATACGCAGTATTTT. Residues: CASSTGLAGLTDTQYF.

V and J are TRBV4-1 and TRBJ2-7, with a weak D call TRBD2 (5 bases). V gave up 0 bases and J gave up 5 bases, with 20 bases separating them. The CDR3 has 17 residues. Germline CDR1 reads MGHRA; CDR2 reads YSYEKL. CDR3 bases: TGCGCCAGCAGCCAAGAAGGAGGAACTGGTCTATTTCACGAGCAGTACTTC. It codes for CASSQEGGTGLFHEQYF.

J is TRBJ1-5 and V is TRBV28, with D unresolved. V was pared by 0 bases and J by 0 bases, with 21 bases between. The CDR3 length is 20 residues. Germline V gives CDR1 MDHEN, CDR2 SYDVKM. Here the CDR3 DNA reads TGTGCCAGCAGTTTATGGGGCCCCTCAAGGGAGGGCTATAGCAATCAGCCCCAGCATTTT. Protein sequence: CASSLWGPSREGYSNQPQHF.

This clone was counted a single time. V gene TRBV27 combines with J gene TRBJ2-7; D is unclear. The CDR3 length is 14 residues. V was trimmed by 6 bases and J by 2 bases, leaving 14 bases between them. Germline V gives CDR1 MNHEY, CDR2 SMNVEV (reference sequence). DNA of the CDR3: TGTGCCAGCAGACCCCGAGAGGCAGCCTACGAGCAGTACTTC. It specifies CASRPREAAYEQYF.

V and J are TRBV5-6 and TRBJ1-3; D is uncertain. Looked up from germline, CDR1 is SGHDT and CDR2 is YYEEEE. The CDR3 is 15 amino acids. Trimming shortened V by 4 bases and J by 8 bases, and 19 bases separated the two germline ends. In DNA form, the CDR3 reads TGTGCCAGCAGCCTACTAATGGGGTCTATGGACACCATATATTTT. This translates into CASSLLMGSMDTIYF.

The V and J genes are TRBV21-1 and TRBJ1-2. TRBV21-1 is listed as a pseudogene. The CDR3 is 15 amino acids. The CDR3 DNA is TGTGCCAGCGTATCACCCCCCCTCCGAATCCGGTGCTACACCTTC. This encodes CASVSPPLRIRCYTF.

The V gene is TRBV27, the J gene TRBJ2-3, with 9 bases matching TRBD2. The CDR3 spans 16 residues. V was pared by 2 bases and J by 6 bases, with 9 bases of the junction left unmatched. CDR1 and CDR2 from the germline V gene are MNHEY and SMNVEV (reference sequence). The CDR3 sequence: CASSLTPLAGSDTQYF. CDR3 DNA sequence: TGTGCCAGCAGTTTAACTCCCCTAGCGGGGTCTGATACGCAGTATTTT.

About this clone itself: The junction does not match germline at one end; this may be a read error. This chain uses TRBV10-3 with TRBJ2-2; 13 bases are shared with TRBD2. The CDR3 contains 17 residues. CDR1 is ENHRY, CDR2 SYGVKD, per germline. In DNA form, the CDR3 reads TGTGCCATCGGTGACAGCCCGGGACTAGCGGGAACCGGGGAGCTGTTTTTT. Residues: CAIGDSPGLAGTGELFF.

The V gene is TRBV11-2, the J gene TRBJ2-7; 9 bases are a match to TRBD2. Germline CDR1 reads SGHAT; CDR2 reads FQNNGV. V lost 4 bases and J lost 3; bases outside the gene matches: 10. CDR3 size: 16 residues. Here the CDR3 DNA reads TGTGCCAGCAGCTCCTCTAGCGGGAAAGGGGACTACGAGCAGTACTTC. Translated, it gives CASSSSSGKGDYEQYF.

The sample holds one count of this clone. This chain uses TRBV7-6 with TRBJ2-2, with a tentative D call TRBD2 (5 bases). There are 14 residues in the CDR3. Germline V CDR1 and CDR2: SGHVS, FNYEAQ. Between the trimmed V and J ends, which lost 1 base and 5 bases, there was a span of 8 bases. The CDR3 region has the DNA TGTGCCAGCAGCTTAGGGACGGGGACCGGGGAGCTGTTTTTT. Its translation: CASSLGTGTGELFF.